One T cell receptor (beta chain) is described in this entry. The target antigen is unknown. Just one base apart from a much larger clone, this may be a read error. No conserved phenylalanine or tryptophan ends this CDR3, so it is likely a read error. Each CDR3 protein gets one entry after TCRdb re-called the multiplex PCR reads with MiXCR. The sample has under 350,000 distinct CDR3 sequences, more than 30% seen once. These data originate in a study of breast tumors, draining lymph nodes, adjacent tissues. Axillary draining lymph nodes of breast cancer patients supplied the node samples. Study-level findings and limits: Most tumor T cells seemingly derive from lymph node, then expand in tumor. That most tumor T cells come from lymph nodes remained unproven. Compared with lymph nodes, tumors were less diverse; compared with nontumor tissue, more.

Germline trimming cut 8 bases from V and 2 bases from J; bases unmatched to any gene: 15. The CDR3 loop spans 16 amino acids. From germline, CDR1 is MNHEY and CDR2 SVGAGI. This receptor was taken from a female donor with breast cancer. Some clones in this sample may be carry-over from other donors' samples. What was sequenced was axillary lymph node tissue. The chain couples TRBV6-5 to TRBJ2-7; 7 nucleotides align to TRBD2. Here the CDR3 reads CASASPRAGATYEQYS. CDR3 sequence (DNA): TGTGCCAGCGCTAGCCCCCGGGCGGGAGCGACCTACGAGCAGTACTCC.